This T cell receptor (beta chain) is drawn from a study of blood T cell repertoires in COVID-19. For the study at large: Italy, Spain and the United States were the sources of the convalescent and acute COVID-19 samples.

The CDR3 has 14 residues. The V end lost 3 bases, the J end lost 2 bases, and 10 bases lay between the germline ends. The germline V gene has CDR1 LNHDA and CDR2 SQIVND (reference sequence). The repertoire was sequenced with immunoSEQ multiplex PCR; TCRdb's copy has only in-frame clones and lacks some. The sample comprises approximately 170,000 clones, under 90% of which are singletons, and over 9.5% rests with the top ten. Participants spanned ages roughly 18 to 90 years and resided in roughly 22 US areas. This clonotype was sampled from a man aged 45-65 years who had recovered from COVID-19. The sample taken for sequencing was PBMCs or T cells enriched from blood (not recorded which). V gene TRBV19 combines with J gene TRBJ1-1, with no clear D. Here the CDR3 reads CASSIGSPNTEAFF. CDR3 coding DNA: TGTGCCAGTAGTATTGGGAGCCCAAACACTGAAGCTTTCTTT.